The rows below give T cell receptor beta chains drawn from one sample of a study of cytomegalovirus exposure and HLA in healthy donors. Sequencing used immunoSEQ multiplex PCR; TCRdb keeps in-frame clones, though not all of them. The sample contains 150,000 to 200,000 clones, about 80% of which appear only once. Sequencing input: PBMCs. These receptors all stem from a woman aged 45 to 65 in good health and CMV-seronegative. CDR3s include the opening cysteine and the closing phenylalanine or tryptophan. Each record gives: J gene, V gene, D gene, clone size, CDR3 protein, CDR3 DNA. A D gene is named only where the DNA matches it firmly. Not every row has a clone size; where given, it reads once, few, many or a size class.

J: TRBJ1-2; V: TRBV19; D: TRBD1; size: NA; CDR3: CASRATGGSFGYTF; DNA: TGTGCCAGTAGGGCAACAGGGGGTTCCTTTGGCTACACCTTC
J: TRBJ2-4; V: TRBV14; D: NA; size: NA; CDR3: CASRQGGAKNIQYF; DNA: TGTGCCAGCAGGCAGGGGGGAGCCAAAAACATTCAGTACTTC
J: TRBJ2-1; V: TRBV7-3; D: NA; size: NA; CDR3: CASSLRGNNEQFF; DNA: TGTGCCAGCAGCTTACGGGGGAACAATGAGCAGTTCTTC
J: TRBJ2-2; V: TRBV5-4; D: NA; size: once; CDR3: CASSLTGPTGELFF; DNA: TGTGCCAGCAGCTTGACAGGGCCCACCGGGGAGCTGTTTTTT
J: TRBJ1-1; V: TRBV25-1; D: NA; size: NA; CDR3: CASRIGTRAFF; DNA: TGTGCCAGTCGAATCGGGACTAGAGCTTTCTTT
J: TRBJ1-2; V: TRBV18; D: TRBD1; size: NA; CDR3: CASSPPSSGTGNGYTF; DNA: TGTGCCAGCTCACCACCATCTTCCGGGACAGGGAACGGCTACACCTTC
J: TRBJ1-1; V: TRBV7-9; D: NA; size: few; CDR3: CASSLVARASTEAFF; DNA: TGTGCCAGCAGCTTAGTGGCCAGGGCGAGTACTGAAGCTTTCTTT
J: TRBJ2-6; V: TRBV5-1; D: TRBD1; size: NA; CDR3: CASKPGQLSSGANVLTF; DNA: TGCGCCAGCAAGCCGGGACAGCTGTCCTCTGGGGCCAACGTCCTGACTTTC
J: TRBJ1-2; V: TRBV5-4; D: NA; size: NA; CDR3: CASSLEQGNYGYTF; DNA: TGTGCCAGCAGCTTAGAGCAGGGAAACTATGGCTACACCTTC
J: TRBJ2-3; V: TRBV5-4; D: NA; size: NA; CDR3: CASSLGQADTQYF; DNA: TGTGCCAGCAGCTTGGGGCAAGCAGATACGCAGTATTTT
J: TRBJ2-7; V: TRBV6-5; D: NA; size: NA; CDR3: CASSLQGGEQYF; DNA: TGTGCCAGCAGTCTCCAGGGGGGCGAGCAGTACTTC
J: TRBJ1-4; V: TRBV7-2; D: TRBD1; size: NA; CDR3: CASSSSLDRAEKLFF; DNA: TGTGCCAGCAGCTCCTCTCTGGACAGGGCTGAAAAACTGTTTTTT
J: TRBJ2-7; V: TRBV5-1; D: TRBD2; size: NA; CDR3: CASRETSGSFEQYF; DNA: TGCGCCAGCAGAGAAACTAGCGGGAGTTTTGAGCAGTACTTC
J: TRBJ2-2; V: TRBV5-1; D: TRBD1; size: NA; CDR3: CASSERTGGTGELFF; DNA: TGCGCCAGCAGCGAAAGGACAGGGGGAACCGGGGAGCTGTTTTTT
J: TRBJ1-2; V: TRBV29-1; D: NA; size: NA; CDR3: CSARENYGYTF; DNA: TGCAGCGCCAGGGAAAACTATGGCTACACCTTC
J: TRBJ1-2; V: TRBV18; D: TRBD1; size: once; CDR3: CASSPGRGYGYTF; DNA: TGTGCCAGCTCACCGGGCAGGGGGTATGGCTACACCTTC
J: TRBJ2-5; V: TRBV10-3; D: TRBD2; size: NA; CDR3: CAISESGGETQYF; DNA: TGTGCCATCAGTGAGTCCGGGGGGGAGACCCAGTACTTC
J: TRBJ2-1; V: TRBV6-6; D: TRBD2; size: NA; CDR3: CASSPGGSSYNEQFF; DNA: TGTGCCAGCTCCCCCGGGGGGAGCTCCTACAATGAGCAGTTCTTC
J: TRBJ2-7; V: TRBV10-1; D: NA; size: NA; CDR3: CASSRGSYEQYF; DNA: TGCGCCAGCAGCAGGGGCTCCTACGAGCAGTACTTC
J: TRBJ1-2; V: TRBV4-1; D: TRBD1; size: NA; CDR3: CASSQGRTGYGYTF; DNA: TGCGCCAGCAGCCAAGGGCGGACAGGCTATGGCTACACCTTC
J: TRBJ1-1; V: TRBV28; D: NA; size: NA; CDR3: CASSLWASEQDEAFF; DNA: TGTGCCAGCAGTTTATGGGCGTCTGAACAGGATGAAGCTTTCTTT
J: TRBJ1-1; V: TRBV6-5; D: TRBD1; size: NA; CDR3: CATLEGARNTEAFF; DNA: TGTGCCACCCTCGAGGGGGCAAGAAACACTGAAGCTTTCTTT
J: TRBJ1-6; V: TRBV7-2; D: NA; size: NA; CDR3: CASSLPGGPNNSPLHF; DNA: TGTGCCAGCAGCTTACCAGGAGGGCCGAATAATTCACCCCTCCACTTT
J: TRBJ1-1; V: TRBV7-9; D: TRBD1; size: NA; CDR3: CASSTRDREAFF; DNA: TGTGCCAGCAGTACTCGGGACAGGGAGGCCTTCTTT
J: TRBJ1-1; V: TRBV29-1; D: TRBD1; size: NA; CDR3: CSVVNRGRMDEAFF; DNA: TGCAGCGTTGTAAACAGGGGGCGAATGGATGAAGCTTTCTTT
J: TRBJ1-3; V: TRBV30; D: NA; size: few; CDR3: CAWRTAASGNTIYF; DNA: TGTGCCTGGAGGACAGCCGCCTCTGGAAACACCATATATTTT
J: TRBJ2-2; V: TRBV5-1; D: NA; size: NA; CDR3: CASSEDFTGELFF; DNA: TGCGCCAGCAGCGAGGACTTCACCGGGGAGCTGTTTTTT
J: TRBJ2-7; V: TRBV19; D: TRBD2; size: NA; CDR3: CASSSFGGAYEQYF; DNA: TGTGCCAGTTCCTCTTTCGGGGGGGCCTACGAGCAGTACTTC
J: TRBJ2-1; V: TRBV15; D: TRBD2; size: NA; CDR3: CATSRGGLESGEQFF; DNA: TGTGCCACCAGCAGAGGGGGACTAGAATCGGGTGAGCAGTTCTTC
J: TRBJ1-6; V: TRBV2; D: NA; size: NA; CDR3: CASSEAQARGSPLHF; DNA: TGTGCCAGCAGTGAAGCGCAGGCCCGGGGGTCACCCCTCCACTTT
J: TRBJ1-4; V: TRBV7-2; D: NA; size: NA; CDR3: CASSLSRTANEKLFF; DNA: TGTGCCAGCAGCCTCTCCCGGACAGCTAATGAAAAACTGTTTTTT
J: TRBJ2-2; V: TRBV19; D: NA; size: NA; CDR3: CASSPGQKSSGELFF; DNA: TGTGCCAGTAGCCCGGGACAAAAGAGTTCCGGGGAGCTGTTTTTT
J: TRBJ2-3; V: TRBV4-3; D: NA; size: once; CDR3: CASSPPSDTQYF; DNA: TGCGCCAGCAGCCCCCCCTCTGATACGCAGTATTTT
J: TRBJ2-2; V: TRBV7-3; D: TRBD1; size: NA; CDR3: CASSSRTGAGELFF; DNA: TGTGCCAGCAGCTCCCGGACAGGGGCCGGGGAGCTGTTTTTT